The source of this T cell receptor beta chain is a study of T cells in Graves' hyperthyroidism and ophthalmopathy. The CDR3 is 13 residues long. The germline V and J ends were trimmed by 6 bases and 0 bases, with 10 bases remaining between them. CDR1 is SQVTM, CDR2 ANQGSEA, per germline. RNA transcripts gave rise to amplified TCR beta CDR3 regions. First-round RT-PCR of the TCR CDR3 relied on the HTBI primer set. Each CDR3 protein gets one entry after TCRdb re-called the multiplex PCR reads with MiXCR. The sample has 300,000 to 400,000 distinct CDR3 sequences; approximately 18% are singletons. The J gene is TRBJ2-3, the V gene TRBV29-1; possible D gene TRBD1, 5 bases. The sequence derives from a woman in her forties or fifties with Graves' hyperthyroidism. The sequenced sample was blood. CDR3 region: CSVTETSTDTQYF. CDR3 DNA sequence: TGCAGCGTGACAGAAACTAGCACAGATACGCAGTATTTT.